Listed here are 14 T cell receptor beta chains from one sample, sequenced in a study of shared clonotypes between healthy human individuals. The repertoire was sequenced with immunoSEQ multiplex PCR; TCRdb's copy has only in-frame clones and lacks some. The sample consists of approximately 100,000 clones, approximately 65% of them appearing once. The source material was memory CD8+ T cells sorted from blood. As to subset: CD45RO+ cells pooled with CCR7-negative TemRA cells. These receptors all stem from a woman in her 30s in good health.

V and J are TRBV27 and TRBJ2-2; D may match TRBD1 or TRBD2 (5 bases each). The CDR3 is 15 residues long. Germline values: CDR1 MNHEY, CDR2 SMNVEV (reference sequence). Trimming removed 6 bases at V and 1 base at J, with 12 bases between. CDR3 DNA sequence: TGTGCCAGCAGGCCCGGGACCGTGAACACCGGGGAGCTGTTTTTT. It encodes CASRPGTVNTGELFF.

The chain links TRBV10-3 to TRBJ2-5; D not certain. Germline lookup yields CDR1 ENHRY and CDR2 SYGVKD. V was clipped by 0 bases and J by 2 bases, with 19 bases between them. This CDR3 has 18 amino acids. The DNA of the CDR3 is TGTGCCATCAGTGAGTCGGATTTTTCACAGTCACTACAAGAGACCCAGTACTTC. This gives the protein CAISESDFSQSLQETQYF.

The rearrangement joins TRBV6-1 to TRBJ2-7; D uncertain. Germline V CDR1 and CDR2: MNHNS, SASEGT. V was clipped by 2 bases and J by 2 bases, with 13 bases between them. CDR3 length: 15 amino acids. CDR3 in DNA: TGTGCCAGCAGTGAATCAAGTGCGGCTACCTACGAGCAGTACTTC. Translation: CASSESSAATYEQYF.

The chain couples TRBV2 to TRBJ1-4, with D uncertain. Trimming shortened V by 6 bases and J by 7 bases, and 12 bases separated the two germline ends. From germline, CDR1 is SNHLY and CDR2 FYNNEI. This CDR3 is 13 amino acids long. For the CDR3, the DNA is TGTGCCAGCAGGTATAGAAGAACTGAAAAACTGTTTTTT. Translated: CASRYRRTEKLFF. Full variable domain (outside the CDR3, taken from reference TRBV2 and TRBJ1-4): EPEVTQTPSHQVTQMGQEVILRCVPISNHLYFYWYRQILGQKVEFLVSFYNNEISEKSEIFDDQFSVERPDGSNFTLKIRSTKLEDSAMYFCASRYRRTEKLFFGSGTQLSVL.

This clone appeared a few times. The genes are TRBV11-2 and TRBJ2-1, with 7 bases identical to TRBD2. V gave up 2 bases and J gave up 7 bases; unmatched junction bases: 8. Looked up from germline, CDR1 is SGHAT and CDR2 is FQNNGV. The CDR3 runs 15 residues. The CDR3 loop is CASSLLLGEGNEQFF. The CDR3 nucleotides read TGTGCCAGCAGCTTATTATTGGGGGAGGGAAATGAGCAGTTCTTC.

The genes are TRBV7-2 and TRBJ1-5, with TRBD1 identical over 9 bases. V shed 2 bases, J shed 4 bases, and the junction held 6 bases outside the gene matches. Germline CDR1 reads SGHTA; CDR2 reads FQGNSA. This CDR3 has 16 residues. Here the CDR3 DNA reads TGTGCCAGCAGCTTAAACGGGGGACAGGGTAATCAGCCCCAGCATTTT. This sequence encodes CASSLNGGQGNQPQHF.

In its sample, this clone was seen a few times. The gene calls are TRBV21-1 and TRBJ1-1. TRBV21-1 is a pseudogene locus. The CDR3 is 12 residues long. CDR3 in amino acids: CASSAKNTEAFF. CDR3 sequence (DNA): TGTGCCAGCAGCGCCAAGAACACTGAAGCTTTCTTT.

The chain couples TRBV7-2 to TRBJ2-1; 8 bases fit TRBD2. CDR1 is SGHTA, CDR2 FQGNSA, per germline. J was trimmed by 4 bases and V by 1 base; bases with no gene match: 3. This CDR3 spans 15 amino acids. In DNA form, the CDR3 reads TGTGCCAGCAGCTTAGGGGGGACTAGGTACAATGAGCAGTTCTTC. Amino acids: CASSLGGTRYNEQFF.

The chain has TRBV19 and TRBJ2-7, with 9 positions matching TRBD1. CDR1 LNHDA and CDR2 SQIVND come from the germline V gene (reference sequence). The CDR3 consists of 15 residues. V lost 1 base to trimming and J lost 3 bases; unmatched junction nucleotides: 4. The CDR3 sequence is CASSIVGTGSYEQYF. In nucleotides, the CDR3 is TGTGCCAGTAGTATAGTTGGGACAGGGAGCTACGAGCAGTACTTC.

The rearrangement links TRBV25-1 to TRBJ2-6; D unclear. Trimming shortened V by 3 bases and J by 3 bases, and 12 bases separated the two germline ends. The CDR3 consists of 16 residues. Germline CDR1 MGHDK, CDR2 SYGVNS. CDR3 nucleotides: TGTGCCAGCAGTGAGCCTGCGTGGGATGGGGCCAACGTCCTGACTTTC. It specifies CASSEPAWDGANVLTF. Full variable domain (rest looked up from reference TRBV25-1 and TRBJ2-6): EADIYQTPRYLVIGTGKKITLECSQTMGHDKMYWYQQDPGMELHLIHYSYGVNSTEKGDLSSESTVSRIRTEHFPLTLESARPSHTSQYLCASSEPAWDGANVLTFGAGSRLTVL.

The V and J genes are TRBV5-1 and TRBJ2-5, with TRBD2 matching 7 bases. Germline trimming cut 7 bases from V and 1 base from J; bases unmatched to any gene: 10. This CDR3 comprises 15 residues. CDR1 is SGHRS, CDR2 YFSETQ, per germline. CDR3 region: CASRREGTPQETQYF. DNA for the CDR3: TGCGCCAGCCGGAGGGAGGGAACCCCCCAAGAGACCCAGTACTTC.

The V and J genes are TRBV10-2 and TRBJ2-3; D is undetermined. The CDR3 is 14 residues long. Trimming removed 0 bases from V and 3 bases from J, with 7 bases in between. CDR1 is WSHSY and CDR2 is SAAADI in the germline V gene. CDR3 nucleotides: TGCGCCAGCAGTGAGTCGGCCGTTACAGATACGCAGTATTTT. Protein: CASSESAVTDTQYF.

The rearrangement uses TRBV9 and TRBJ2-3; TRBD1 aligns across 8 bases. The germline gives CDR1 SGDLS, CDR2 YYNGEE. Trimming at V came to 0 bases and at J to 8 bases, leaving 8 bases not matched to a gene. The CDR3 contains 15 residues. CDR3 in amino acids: CASSVVGTGRVTQYF. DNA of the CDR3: TGTGCCAGCAGCGTAGTGGGGACAGGTCGAGTTACGCAGTATTTT.

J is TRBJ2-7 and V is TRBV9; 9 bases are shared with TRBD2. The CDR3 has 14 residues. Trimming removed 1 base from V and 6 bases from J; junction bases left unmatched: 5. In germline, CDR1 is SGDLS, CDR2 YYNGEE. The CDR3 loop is CASSVSSGIVEQYF. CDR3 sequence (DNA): TGTGCCAGCAGCGTATCTAGCGGGATCGTCGAGCAGTACTTC.